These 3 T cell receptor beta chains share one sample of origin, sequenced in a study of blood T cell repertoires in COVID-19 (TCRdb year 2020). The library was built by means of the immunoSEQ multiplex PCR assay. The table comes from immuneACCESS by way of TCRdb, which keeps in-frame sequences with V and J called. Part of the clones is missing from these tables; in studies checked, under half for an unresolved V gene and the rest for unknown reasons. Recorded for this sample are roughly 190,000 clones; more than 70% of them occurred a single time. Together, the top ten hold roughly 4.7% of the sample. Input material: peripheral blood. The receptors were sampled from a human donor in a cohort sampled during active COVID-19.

The CDR3, as DNA: TGTGCCAGCAGTTACTCGACGGGGAGGCCGGGGAATGAGCAGTTCTTC. Its protein is CASSYSTGRPGNEQFF. The gene calls are TRBV6-5 and TRBJ2-1; D is possibly TRBD2 (6 bases). Germline values: CDR1 MNHEY, CDR2 SVGAGI. V dropped 0 bases and J dropped 7 bases, with 16 bases sitting between them. This CDR3 has 16 amino acids.

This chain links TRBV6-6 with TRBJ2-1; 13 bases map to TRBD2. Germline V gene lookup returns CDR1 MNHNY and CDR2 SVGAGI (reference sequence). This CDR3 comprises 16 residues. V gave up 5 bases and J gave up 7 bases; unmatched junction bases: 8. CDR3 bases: TGTGCCAGCAGTAACCACGGACTAGCGGGGGTTAATGAGCAGTTCTTC. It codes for CASSNHGLAGVNEQFF.

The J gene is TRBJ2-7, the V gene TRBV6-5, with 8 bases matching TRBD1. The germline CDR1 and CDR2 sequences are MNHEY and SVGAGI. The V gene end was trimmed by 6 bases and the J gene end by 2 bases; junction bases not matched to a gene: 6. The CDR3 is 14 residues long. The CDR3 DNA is TGTGCCAGCAGCCGCGGACAGGGACCCTACGAGCAGTACTTC. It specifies CASSRGQGPYEQYF.